Listed here are 25 T cell receptor beta chains from one sample, sequenced in a study of T cells in Graves' hyperthyroidism and ophthalmopathy. TCR beta CDR3 region amplification was performed from RNA transcripts. HTBI primers were the set used in a first-round RT-PCR of the TCR CDR3. TCRdb re-analysed the multiplex PCR reads in MiXCR, keeping a single row per CDR3 protein. The table lists roughly 420,000 distinct CDR3 sequences, roughly an eighth of them singletons. Sample: blood. Receptors were obtained from a woman younger than 30 with Graves' hyperthyroidism.

This clonotype was observed a handful of times. The chain uses TRBV7-2 and TRBJ2-2, with a possible D match to TRBD1 (5 bases). This CDR3 is built from 15 residues. Germline values: CDR1 SGHTA, CDR2 FQGNSA. V shed 6 bases and J shed 1 base, with 12 bases lying between them. CDR3 nucleotides: TGTGCCAGCAGTCGACAGCAACTGAACACCGGGGAGCTGTTTTTT. As protein: CASSRQQLNTGELFF.

The gene calls are TRBV9 and TRBJ1-4; 8 bases agree with TRBD1. This CDR3 is built from 15 residues. In germline, CDR1 is SGDLS, CDR2 YYNGEE. V lost 0 bases to trimming and J lost 6 bases; unmatched junction nucleotides: 4. CDR3 sequence (DNA): TGTGCCAGCAGCGTAGCTACAGGGGGAGATGAAAAACTGTTTTTT. Amino acids: CASSVATGGDEKLFF. Variable domain in full (rest from reference TRBV9 and TRBJ1-4): DSGVTQTPKHLITATGQRVTLRCSPRSGDLSVYWYQQSLDQGLQFLIQYYNGEERAKGNILERFSAQQFPDLHSELNLSSLELGDSALYFCASSVATGGDEKLFFGSGTQLSVL.

The chain has TRBV6-1 and TRBJ2-1, with D perhaps matching TRBD2 (6 bases). Germline V gene sequence: CDR1 MNHNS, CDR2 SASEGT. V dropped 10 bases and J dropped 2 bases, with 18 bases sitting between them. This CDR3 spans 15 amino acids. The CDR3, as DNA: TGTGCCACAAGTAGCAGAGGGGAGGCCTACAATGAGCAGTTCTTC. This gives the protein CATSSRGEAYNEQFF.

This clonotype was observed many times. J is TRBJ1-2 and V is TRBV27, with TRBD1 identical over 9 bases. Germline assignment: CDR1 MNHEY and CDR2 SMNVEV (reference sequence). The CDR3 sequence is 15 residues long. Trimming at V came to 3 bases and at J to 4 bases, leaving 6 bases not matched to a gene. CDR3 bases: TGTGCCAGCAGTTTGACACAGGGGGCTCTCTATGGCTACACCTTC. Its translation is CASSLTQGALYGYTF.

This clonotype was counted at least ten times. This chain links TRBV12-3 or TRBV12-4 with TRBJ1-5, with 8 bases aligning to TRBD1. This CDR3 has 14 amino acids. The V and J ends lost 6 bases and 2 bases, in that order; junction bases with no gene match: 3. As DNA, the CDR3 is TGTGCCAGCAGCCCGACAGGGGGCAATCAGCCCCAGCATTTT. Translating it yields CASSPTGGNQPQHF.

The CDR3 loop reads CASSRRGAETQYF. In nucleotides, the CDR3 is TGTGCCAGCAGTAGACGGGGAGCAGAGACCCAGTACTTC. This sequence joins TRBV7-2 and TRBJ2-5; D is perhaps TRBD2 (5 bases). V was pared by 6 bases and J by 4 bases, with 12 bases between. The CDR3 is 13 residues long. Germline loops: CDR1 SGHTA, CDR2 FQGNSA.

At least ten counts were recorded for this clonotype. The chain has TRBV7-9 and TRBJ2-7, with D uncertain. Germline V gene sequence: CDR1 SEHNR, CDR2 FQNEAQ (reference sequence). The CDR3 runs 14 residues. Trimming pared 1 base from V and 4 bases from J, leaving 11 bases between. In DNA, the CDR3 is TGTGCCAGCAGCTTAGTGGTCCCCCCTTACGAGCAGTACTTC. Translated: CASSLVVPPYEQYF.

This clonotype was seen at least ten times. The chain links TRBV2 to TRBJ2-2, with 13 bases that match TRBD2. Germline V gene sequence: CDR1 SNHLY, CDR2 FYNNEI. The junction had 5 bases not matched to a gene; V was cut back by 7 bases and J by 6 bases. The CDR3 is 15 amino acids. Here the CDR3 reads CASIIGLAGAGELFF. The CDR3 region has the DNA TGTGCCAGCATTATAGGACTAGCGGGAGCCGGGGAGCTGTTTTTT.

This clonotype came up many times. The DNA of the CDR3 is TGTGCCAGCAGTTTAAGTCGCGGGAGGGGACTCCAAGAGACCCAGTACTTC. It is translated as CASSLSRGRGLQETQYF. The chain links TRBV12-3 or TRBV12-4 to TRBJ2-5; 9 nucleotides align to TRBD2. There are 17 residues in the CDR3. V shed 2 bases, J shed 1 base, and the junction held 8 bases outside the gene matches.

The sample holds a few counts of this clonotype. J is TRBJ2-5 and V is TRBV19; no clear D gene. The CDR3 is 13 residues long. Germline assignment: CDR1 LNHDA and CDR2 SQIVND (reference sequence). V shed 8 bases and J shed 7 bases, with 17 bases lying between them. The CDR3 DNA is TGTGCCAGTGGGCAGGCCCACCTCGGGACCCAGTACTTC. Its protein product is CASGQAHLGTQYF. Combining the CDR3 with reference TRBV19 and TRBJ2-5 gives the whole variable domain DGGITQSPKYLFRKEGQNVTLSCEQNLNHDAMYWYRQDPGQGLRLIYYSQIVNDFQKGDIAEGYSVSREKKESFPLTVTSAQKNPTAFYLCASGQAHLGTQYFGPGTRLLVL.

This clonotype was detected only a few times. Given a much more abundant clone one base away, this may be a read error. This sequence joins TRBV20-1 and TRBJ1-5, with D possibly being TRBD1 (6 bases). Per the germline V gene, CDR1 is DFQATT and CDR2 is SNEGSKA (reference sequence). This CDR3 region has 12 residues. V dropped 4 bases and J dropped 3 bases, with 7 bases sitting between them. CDR3 amino acids: CSANRDNQPQHF. For the CDR3, the DNA is TGCAGTGCTAACAGGGACAATCAGCCCCAGCATTTT.

This clonotype showed up many times. V and J are TRBV18 and TRBJ2-1; possible D gene TRBD2, 6 bases. The V and J ends lost 4 bases and 9 bases respectively, with 13 bases between them. CDR3 size: 13 residues. Germline CDR1 reads KGHSH; CDR2 reads LQKENI. The CDR3 nucleotides read TGTGCCAGCTCACGAGATCAGGAGGGTGAGCAGTTCTTC. It translates to CASSRDQEGEQFF.

The genes are TRBV7-9 and TRBJ1-2; D call uncertain. Germline V CDR1 and CDR2: SEHNR, FQNEAQ (reference sequence). Trimming stripped 2 bases from V and 1 base from J, with 5 bases between. This CDR3 spans 13 amino acids. The CDR3 DNA sequence: TGTGCCAGCAGCTTACAGGATAACTATGGCTACACCTTC. Its translation is CASSLQDNYGYTF.

This clonotype showed up just a few times. The rearrangement uses TRBV6-2 or TRBV6-3 and TRBJ2-7; D is undetermined. The ends were cut back, 4 bases at V and 3 bases at J, with 10 bases in the middle. Per germline, CDR1 MNHEY and CDR2 SVGEGT. The CDR3 runs 13 residues. The CDR3, as DNA: TGTGCCAGCAGTTTAACAGACCGCTACGAGCAGTACTTC. It encodes CASSLTDRYEQYF.

The CDR3 reads CASSSGTSAINEQFF. As DNA, the CDR3 is TGTGCCAGCAGCTCCGGGACTAGCGCCATCAATGAGCAGTTCTTC. The chain combines TRBV28 with TRBJ2-1; TRBD2 agrees at 10 bases. J was trimmed by 6 bases and V by 6 bases; bases with no gene match: 8. There are 15 residues in the CDR3. Germline assignment: CDR1 MDHEN and CDR2 SYDVKM.

V and J are TRBV5-6 and TRBJ1-2; a weak D match, TRBD1 (5 bases). Germline lookup yields CDR1 SGHDT and CDR2 YYEEEE. The V end was cut by 0 bases, the J end by 7 bases, with 19 bases between. The CDR3 extends over 16 amino acids. The CDR3 protein is CASSLALGGRILGYTF. For the CDR3, the DNA is TGTGCCAGCAGCTTGGCGCTTGGGGGAAGAATTCTTGGCTACACCTTC.

The J gene is TRBJ1-6, the V gene TRBV20-1, with 10 bases aligning to TRBD1. The CDR3 totals 15 residues. Trimming removed 4 bases from V and 6 bases from J; junction bases left unmatched: 6. Germline V lookup: CDR1 DFQATT, CDR2 SNEGSKA (reference sequence). This chain's CDR3 is CSAKRGQGFNSPLHF. The CDR3 DNA follows: TGCAGTGCTAAGAGGGGACAGGGGTTTAATTCACCCCTCCACTTT.

With respect to this clonotype: Its ends do not fully match the called genes, so a read error is possible. The J gene is TRBJ2-5, the V gene TRBV28, with a weak D call TRBD1 (6 bases). There are 12 residues in the CDR3. In germline, CDR1 is MDHEN, CDR2 SYDVKM. The CDR3: CASSSGPQGLNF. The DNA for the CDR3 is TGTGCCAGCAGTTCAGGTCCACAGGGTCTAAACTTC.

This clonotype was recorded at least ten times. The chain carries TRBV7-9 and TRBJ2-1; TRBD2 might be the D (6 bases). The CDR3 runs 16 residues. CDR1 and CDR2 from the germline V gene are SEHNR and FQNEAQ (reference sequence). Trimming left V 5 bases short and J 4 bases short, with 18 bases between. CDR3 loop: CASSLRLGGVYNEQFF. DNA of the CDR3: TGTGCCAGCAGCCTCCGGTTGGGAGGAGTTTACAATGAGCAGTTCTTC.

This clonotype was recorded many times. The chain recombines TRBV7-2 with TRBJ2-3; 12 positions match TRBD2. The trim removed 4 bases at V and 2 bases at J, leaving 7 bases unmatched. The germline V gene has CDR1 SGHTA and CDR2 FQGNSA. There are 17 residues in the CDR3. The CDR3 reads CASSSTSGRKVTDTQYF. The CDR3 DNA follows: TGTGCCAGCAGCTCGACTAGCGGGAGAAAGGTCACAGATACGCAGTATTTT.

V usage is TRBV2 and J usage is TRBJ2-5; weak D call: TRBD1 (7 bases). The germline gives CDR1 SNHLY, CDR2 FYNNEI. Trimming took 6 bases from V and 5 from J, leaving 25 bases between them. The CDR3 is 17 residues long. In DNA, the CDR3 is TGTGCCAGCAGCCAAGATCCCCTCGCCAGGGGGGTGGAGACCCAGTACTTC. Translation gives CASSQDPLARGVETQYF.

This clonotype was observed at least ten times. CDR3 loop: CSVGQGGLNTEAFF. CDR3 sequence (DNA): TGCAGCGTTGGACAGGGCGGCCTGAACACTGAAGCTTTCTTT. This chain connects TRBV29-1 to TRBJ1-1, with 7 nucleotides matching TRBD1. Losses at the gene ends were 4 bases for V and 0 bases for J; bases not matched to a gene: 5. Germline CDR1 and CDR2: SQVTM and ANQGSEA. The CDR3 covers 14 residues.

The V gene is TRBV29-1, the J gene TRBJ2-7; possible D gene TRBD2, 5 bases. The V end was cut by 5 bases, the J end by 0 bases, with 23 bases between. The germline CDR1 and CDR2 sequences are SQVTM and ANQGSEA. CDR3 length: 17 residues. The CDR3 coding sequence is TGCAGCGTTCAAATTAGGGTTACGGGGATTGCCTCCTACGAGCAGTACTTC. It specifies CSVQIRVTGIASYEQYF.

This clonotype has more than one count but fewer than ten. The chain is built from TRBV7-2 and TRBJ1-1, with a possible D match to TRBD1 (5 bases). V dropped 1 base and J dropped 8 bases, with 14 bases sitting between them. CDR3 length: 14 amino acids. CDR1 is SGHTA and CDR2 is FQGNSA in the germline V gene. The CDR3 here is CASSLEVGVLEAFF. The CDR3, as DNA: TGTGCCAGCAGCTTAGAAGTAGGGGTGCTCGAAGCTTTCTTT.

This clonotype was observed a handful of times. V and J are TRBV28 and TRBJ1-3; D not resolved. Germline assignment: CDR1 MDHEN and CDR2 SYDVKM. Trimming left V 3 bases short and J 7 bases short, with 10 bases between. The CDR3 sequence is 13 residues long. The CDR3 coding sequence is TGTGCCAGCAGTTTTTCCGGGTTCAACACCATATATTTT. Protein sequence: CASSFSGFNTIYF.